The clone carrying this T cell receptor (beta chain) occurred many times. Its antigen is unknown. Germline loops: CDR1 MDHEN, CDR2 SYDVKM. Trimming left V 2 bases short and J 0 bases short, with 8 bases between. This CDR3 is 15 amino acids long. The sample belongs to a study of T cells in Graves' hyperthyroidism and ophthalmopathy. Turning to the study itself: Before treatment of any kind, peripheral blood was taken at initial diagnosis.

RNA transcripts yielded amplified TCR beta CDR3 regions. In the first-round RT-PCR of the TCR CDR3, the HTBI primer set was used. TCRdb fed the multiplex PCR reads into MiXCR, producing one record per CDR3 protein. The sample holds about 560,000 distinct CDR3 sequences, approximately 16% seen once. Patients aged 18 to 65 had newly diagnosed hyperthyroidism lasting under 2 months. It was over 9.5 ml of fresh peripheral blood that supplied the PBMCs. Broader study findings: Clonotypes that were expanded in thyroid above 0.001 mostly appeared in blood too.

The J gene is TRBJ1-5, the V gene TRBV28; D gene ambiguous. The clonotype was recovered from a woman aged 18-29 years with Graves' hyperthyroidism. Sequencing was performed on blood. The CDR3 coding sequence is TGTGCCAGCAGTTTAGGAGGATATAGCAATCAGCCCCAGCATTTT. Translated, it gives CASSLGGYSNQPQHF. The whole variable domain, remainder taken from reference TRBV28 and TRBJ1-5, is DVKVTQSSRYLVKRTGEKVFLECVQDMDHENMFWYRQDPGLGLRLIYFSYDVKMKEKGDIPEGYSVSREKKERFSLILESASTNQTSMYLCASSLGGYSNQPQHFGDGTRLSIL.